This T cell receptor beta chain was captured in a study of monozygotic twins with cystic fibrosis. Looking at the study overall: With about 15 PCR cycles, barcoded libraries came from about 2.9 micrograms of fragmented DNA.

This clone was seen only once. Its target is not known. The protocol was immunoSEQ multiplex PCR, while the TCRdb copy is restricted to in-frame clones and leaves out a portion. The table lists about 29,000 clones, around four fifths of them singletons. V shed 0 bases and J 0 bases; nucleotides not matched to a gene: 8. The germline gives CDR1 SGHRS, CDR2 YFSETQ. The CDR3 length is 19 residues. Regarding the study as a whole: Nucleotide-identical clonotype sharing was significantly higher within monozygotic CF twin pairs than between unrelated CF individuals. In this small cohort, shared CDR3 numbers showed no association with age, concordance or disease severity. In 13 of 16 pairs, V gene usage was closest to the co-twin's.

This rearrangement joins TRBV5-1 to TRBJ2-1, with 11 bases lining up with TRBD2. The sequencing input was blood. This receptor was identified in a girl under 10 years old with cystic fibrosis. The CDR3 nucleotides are TGCGCCAGCAGCTTGGTAGCGGGAGGGCCACTTTACTCCTACAATGAGCAGTTCTTC. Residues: CASSLVAGGPLYSYNEQFF.